The sequence of this T cell receptor (beta chain) was determined in a study of T cell clones after liver transplantation. Study background: Samples came from ITN030ST, which attempted immunosuppression withdrawal within 2 years of liver transplantation.

Clones were sequenced by immunoSEQ multiplex PCR, and TCRdb holds only the in-frame ones, with some missing. The repertoire has some 7,900 clones, 80% of them found once; the top ten carry about 38%. Trimming left V 10 bases short and J 3 bases short, with 15 bases between. CDR3 length equals 13 residues. The germline CDR1 and CDR2 sequences are SNHLY and FYNNEI. The sequencing here drew on CD8+ T cells from blood, taken before liver transplant. V and J are TRBV2 and TRBJ1-2; tentatively, D is TRBD1 (5 bases). This sequence was found in a human donor who received a liver transplant. The CDR3 here is CATLGGVDYGYTF. CDR3 in DNA: TGTGCCACTCTCGGGGGGGTTGACTATGGCTACACCTTC. Full variable domain (missing parts from reference TRBV2 and TRBJ1-2): EPEVTQTPSHQVTQMGQEVILRCVPISNHLYFYWYRQILGQKVEFLVSFYNNEISEKSEIFDDQFSVERPDGSNFTLKIRSTKLEDSAMYFCATLGGVDYGYTFGSGTRLTVV.